The sequence of this T cell receptor beta chain was determined in a study of neurological immune-mediated disorders (dated by TCRdb to the late 2010s). At the level of the whole study: Among the roughly 35 multiple sclerosis patients, approximately 31 had relapsing-remitting MS and 3 had secondary progressive MS. Peripheral blood TCR-beta repertoires from HTLV-I-associated myelopathy (HAM/TSP) patients, multiple sclerosis patients and healthy controls were compared by UMI-based sequencing. Longitudinal samples, technical triplicates and paired sorted CD4+ and CD8+ T-cell subsets, alongside PBMC samples, were included among the roughly 96 TCR-beta libraries. Of the approximately 68 subjects in the cohort, about 14 were HAM/TSP patients, about 34 were multiple sclerosis patients, and approximately 20 were healthy controls.

The table lists this clonotype with many counts. Its antigen is currently not known. No clone much larger than this one lies a single base away; base qualities are absent. The paper as a whole reports these results and caveats: Repertoires from 18 of 34 MS patients were grouped by phylogenetic analysis into a cluster of related CDR3 sequences, suggesting a possible repertoire-level signature. No association of the MS cluster with clinical or MRI features was observed, and the need for larger cohorts was stated by the authors. TCR clonal expansion was greatest in HAM/TSP patients and smallest in MS patients, who ranked below even healthy controls. Across subjects, expanded clones never shared an identical CDR3 amino acid sequence, which suggests that the TCR-beta repertoires in every group were private.

cDNA synthesis used template-switch 5'RACE with a primer carrying a 10-nucleotide random unique molecular identifier tagging each TCR transcript. Every sequencing run yielded over 170 million TCR-beta sequences covering 15-18 subjects. The RNeasy kit was used to extract total RNA. Using the KAPA Real-time Library Amplification kit, TCR-beta VDJ regions were amplified with primers for the TCR constant region and the 5'RACE anchor. A first PCR added sample indexes and Illumina adaptors, and a second PCR then raised library yield. After purification with Ampure beads, the TCR product of roughly 650 bp was size-selected on a 2% E-gel SizeSelection system. Before pooling, library quality was checked on a Bioanalyzer, concentration was measured with Qubit, and libraries were quantified with the Kapa Library Quantification kit. Libraries were sequenced paired-end 2 x 150 bp on an Illumina HiSeq 2500. To increase sequence diversity, roughly 24-32% phiX was spiked into each library pool. The authors' pipeline ran thus. The quality-filtered reads were processed with the UMI-based MiGEC pipeline, whose error correction step removed more than 85% of the raw TCR sequences. IMGT germline references were used for aligning VDJ genes, and each clonotype was defined as a unique CDR3 amino acid sequence together with its V-J genes. Clonal expansion, Shannon diversity, and CDR3 relatedness (CalcPairwiseDistances, ClusterSamples) were evaluated with VDJtools, and phylogenetic trees were built with CLCbio workbench. Expanded clones were defined as having at least 8 unique UMIs, based on coefficient-of-variation modelling across technical triplicates. The public reads were reanalyzed by TCRdb: fastp trimming at Q25, MiXCR alignment, in-frame beta chains only. Rows with a matching CDR3 protein are joined into one entry that keeps the most common DNA and genes. These V and J calls derive from TCRdb rather than the authors' analysis. The sample has 55,000 to 70,000 distinct CDR3 sequences on record, under 5% of them singletons. The ten biggest clones cover approximately 3.2% of the sample.

Libraries from unsorted PBMCs were made from 2 million PBMCs kept in RNAlater at -80 degrees C until RNA extraction. The multiple sclerosis patients were enrolled in a US clinical protocol that evaluated disease progression with magnetic resonance imaging. Peripheral blood underwent Ficoll-Hypaque density gradient centrifugation to isolate PBMCs, which were then cryopreserved in liquid nitrogen. The receptor comes from a woman between 50 and 59 years old with multiple sclerosis. Sequenced input: PBMCs.

The CDR3 reads CASSTYSFHLDNEQFF. The nucleotide sequence reads TGTGCCAGCAGCACGTACAGCTTCCACTTGGACAATGAGCAGTTCTTC. The sequence joins TRBV5-5 to TRBJ2-1, with the identity of the D gene unclear. V loses 4 bases of germline sequence and J loses 5 bases, and the interval between the two ends is 19 bases. The germline V gene (reference sequence) sets CDR1 to SGHKS and CDR2 to YYEKEE. Counted from cysteine to phenylalanine, this CDR3 has 16 amino acids. CDR3 DNA only is kept here, 48 bases in frame from base 1.